The rows below give T cell receptor beta chains drawn from one sample of a study of blood T cells in healthy people across ages. A single record per CDR3 protein comes from TCRdb applying MiXCR to the 5' RACE reads. The data contain approximately 800,000 distinct CDR3 sequences, around two thirds of them singletons. What was sequenced was blood. Receptor source: a man in his thirties or forties in good health. CDR3s include the opening cysteine and the closing phenylalanine or tryptophan. The D gene is left open where the match is weak. Clone size is stated in some rows and not others, as once, few, many or a class when expanded.

D: NA; V: TRBV5-1; size: NA; J: TRBJ2-7; CDR3: CASSLAPGPSYEQYF; DNA: TGCGCCAGCAGCTTGGCCCCGGGACCCTCCTACGAGCAGTACTTC
D: NA; V: TRBV20-1; size: NA; J: TRBJ1-1; CDR3: CSPERNGLNTEAFF; DNA: TGCAGTCCAGAAAGGAACGGGTTGAACACTGAAGCTTTCTTT
D: TRBD2; V: TRBV5-5; size: NA; J: TRBJ2-3; CDR3: CASSPYLTSGVTDTQYF; DNA: TGTGCCAGCAGCCCATACCTTACTAGCGGGGTCACAGATACGCAGTATTTT
D: TRBD2; V: TRBV15; size: few; J: TRBJ2-1; CDR3: CATSRDLSGGPPYNEQFF; DNA: TGTGCCACCAGCAGAGATCTTAGCGGGGGGCCGCCCTACAATGAGCAGTTCTTC
D: NA; V: TRBV25-1; size: NA; J: TRBJ2-1; CDR3: CASSGPTGLSYNGQFF; DNA: TGTGCCAGCAGTGGACCCACAGGGCTCTCCTACAATGGGCAGTTTTTC
D: TRBD1; V: TRBV7-9; size: once; J: TRBJ2-1; CDR3: CATLQGAREQFF; DNA: TGTGCCACCCTACAGGGGGCCCGAGAGCAGTTCTTC
D: NA; V: TRBV5-1; size: NA; J: TRBJ2-5; CDR3: CASSLDGGLKQETQYF; DNA: TGCGCCAGCAGCTTGGATGGGGGCCTGAAACAAGAGACCCAGTACTTC
D: NA; V: TRBV7-7; size: NA; J: TRBJ2-3; CDR3: CASSQGTGFSTDTQYF; DNA: TGTGCCAGCAGCCAAGGTACAGGGTTTAGCACAGATACGCAGTATTTT
D: TRBD1; V: TRBV28; size: NA; J: TRBJ2-1; CDR3: CASSSPPGQGVDEQFF; DNA: TGTGCCAGCAGTTCTCCCCCGGGACAGGGGGTCGATGAGCAGTTCTTC
D: NA; V: TRBV24-1; size: NA; J: TRBJ2-3; CDR3: CATSDRLSTDTQYF; DNA: TGTGCCACCAGTGACCGGCTAAGCACAGATACGCAGTATTTT
D: NA; V: TRBV27; size: NA; J: TRBJ1-1; CDR3: CASSLWGANTEAFF; DNA: TGTGCCAGCAGTTTGTGGGGCGCGAACACTGAAGCTTTCTTT
D: NA; V: TRBV7-2; size: NA; J: TRBJ1-4; CDR3: CASSLEPVNEEKLFF; DNA: TGTGCCAGCAGCTTAGAGCCAGTCAATGAGGAAAAACTGTTTTTT
D: NA; V: TRBV7-9; size: NA; J: TRBJ2-3; CDR3: CASSSTDSTDTQYF; DNA: TGTGCCAGCAGCTCCACGGACAGCACAGATACGCAGTATTTT
D: NA; V: TRBV7-9; size: NA; J: TRBJ1-2; CDR3: CASSLGGPMNYGYTF; DNA: TGTGCCAGCAGCTTGGGTGGGCCCATGAACTATGGCTACACCTTC
D: TRBD2; V: TRBV4-3; size: NA; J: TRBJ2-1; CDR3: CASSQEGGLAGRKQFF; DNA: TGCGCCAGCAGCCAAGAAGGGGGACTAGCGGGGAGGAAGCAGTTCTTC
D: NA; V: TRBV18; size: NA; J: TRBJ2-5; CDR3: CASSPLQVGQGRGGQYF; DNA: TGTGCCAGCTCACCACTGCAAGTAGGACAAGGCCGGGGCGGGCAGTACTTC
D: NA; V: TRBV6-5; size: NA; J: TRBJ1-5; CDR3: CASTSGAGNQPQHF; DNA: TGTGCCAGCACATCAGGGGCCGGCAATCAGCCCCAGCATTTT
D: NA; V: TRBV20-1; size: NA; J: TRBJ2-3; CDR3: CSPLVTDRTDTQYF; DNA: TGCAGCCCCCTAGTAACAGACCGCACAGATACGCAGTATTTT
D: TRBD1; V: TRBV20-1; size: NA; J: TRBJ2-1; CDR3: CSARDKQGESYNEQFF; DNA: TGCAGTGCTAGAGACAAACAGGGGGAGTCCTACAATGAGCAGTTCTTC
D: TRBD1; V: TRBV6-5; size: NA; J: TRBJ2-5; CDR3: CASSRDRAGLETQYF; DNA: TGTGCCAGCAGTCGAGACAGGGCCGGTCTAGAGACCCAGTACTTC
D: TRBD1; V: TRBV4-3; size: many; J: TRBJ2-7; CDR3: CASSQDRGYEQYF; DNA: TGTGCCAGCAGCCAGGACAGGGGCTACGAGCAGTACTTC
D: TRBD1; V: TRBV28; size: NA; J: TRBJ2-5; CDR3: CASSLTGETQETQYF; DNA: TGTGCCAGCAGTTTGACAGGGGAAACCCAAGAGACCCAGTACTTC
D: NA; V: TRBV9; size: NA; J: TRBJ2-7; CDR3: CASSAQGFSYEQYF; DNA: TGTGCCAGCAGCGCTCAGGGCTTCTCCTACGAGCAGTACTTC
D: TRBD2; V: TRBV4-3; size: NA; J: TRBJ2-5; CDR3: CASSQDGPSGGETQYF; DNA: TGCGCCAGCAGCCAAGATGGACCTAGCGGGGGTGAGACCCAGTACTTC
D: NA; V: TRBV4-2; size: once; J: TRBJ1-2; CDR3: CASSQAGELNYGYTF; DNA: TGTGCCAGCAGCCAAGCAGGGGAGCTAAACTATGGCTACACCTTC
D: NA; V: TRBV28; size: NA; J: TRBJ2-1; CDR3: CASSVHDEQFF; DNA: TGTGCCAGCAGCGTACACGATGAGCAGTTCTTC
D: TRBD2; V: TRBV20-1; size: NA; J: TRBJ2-5; CDR3: CSARPLLAGLQETQYF; DNA: TGCAGTGCTAGACCTCTCCTAGCGGGGTTACAAGAGACCCAGTACTTC
D: NA; V: TRBV6-2/TRBV6-3; size: NA; J: TRBJ2-4; CDR3: CASSYGGANVQYF; DNA: TGTGCCAGCAGTTACGGTGGGGCCAACGTCCAGTACTTC
D: NA; V: TRBV6-6; size: NA; J: TRBJ2-5; CDR3: CASGAGQRETQYF; DNA: TGTGCCAGCGGGGCGGGTCAAAGGGAGACCCAGTACTTC
D: NA; V: TRBV6-6; size: few; J: TRBJ1-2; CDR3: CASSYSRDSYYGYTF; DNA: TGTGCCAGCAGTTACTCAAGGGACTCGTACTATGGCTACACCTTC
D: NA; V: TRBV7-8; size: NA; J: TRBJ2-1; CDR3: CASTSSKQGGNEQFF; DNA: TGTGCCAGCACCTCAAGTAAGCAGGGGGGGAATGAGCAGTTCTTC
D: TRBD1; V: TRBV6-1; size: NA; J: TRBJ1-2; CDR3: CASSEDRGRVYGYTF; DNA: TGTGCCAGCAGTGAGGACAGGGGGCGCGTCTATGGCTACACCTTC
D: NA; V: TRBV7-2; size: many; J: TRBJ2-5; CDR3: CASSLVSGQETQYF; DNA: TGTGCCAGCAGCTTAGTGTCAGGACAAGAGACCCAGTACTTC
D: TRBD2; V: TRBV7-2; size: NA; J: TRBJ2-1; CDR3: CASSKRLAEDHNEQFF; DNA: TGTGCCAGCAGCAAAAGACTAGCGGAGGACCACAATGAGCAGTTCTTC
D: NA; V: TRBV4-2; size: NA; J: TRBJ2-1; CDR3: CASSQDLQVYNEQFF; DNA: TGTGCCAGCAGCCAAGATCTACAAGTCTACAATGAGCAGTTCTTC
D: NA; V: TRBV28; size: NA; J: TRBJ2-5; CDR3: CASSPPLEFQETQYF; DNA: TGTGCCAGCAGTCCACCTCTCGAATTCCAAGAGACCCAGTACTTC